The source of this T cell receptor (beta chain) is a study of early T cells in non-severe SARS-CoV-2 infection. The overall study: It was bulk RNA from unsorted whole blood that was sequenced, and the chains were unpaired.

Study-level results: Using VDJdb, the matching emphasized anti-spike CD8 responses while missing private and CD4 specificities.

The germline gives CDR1 MDHEN, CDR2 SYDVKM. V was cut by 5 bases and J by 6 bases, with 21 bases left in between. This CDR3 contains 16 residues. Note on this clonotype: The antigen is undetermined.

In the library, individual cDNA molecules carried attached unique molecular identifiers. TCRdb processed the 5' RACE reads anew with MiXCR; each CDR3 protein has one entry. The sample includes 45,000 to 60,000 distinct CDR3 sequences, approximately 8% of them seen just once. The chain couples TRBV28 to TRBJ2-3; TRBD1 or TRBD2 may be the D gene (5 bases each). The sequenced sample was whole blood. The sequence was obtained from an adult who was a healthcare worker with PCR-confirmed SARS-CoV-2 infection or an uninfected control (not recorded which). The CDR3 region has the DNA TGTGCCAGCAGTCTGGGTGGGTCCTTCGGGACGGATACGCAGTATTTT. This codes for CASSLGGSFGTDTQYF.